A single sample gave rise to the 11 T cell receptor beta chains below, sequenced in a study of blood T cells in healthy people across ages. For the second PCR, which ran for about 6 to 11 cycles, a sample-barcoded 5' primer and a J-beta primer mix were used. TCRdb re-called the 5' RACE reads with MiXCR, one entry per CDR3 protein. The data show 730,000 or so distinct CDR3 sequences, approximately 40% seen once. The material sequenced was blood. The receptor source for this set is an elderly man in good health.

This chain connects TRBV20-1 to TRBJ2-1; 7 bases match TRBD2. V lost 1 base and J lost 4; bases outside the gene matches: 7. This CDR3 is 15 amino acids long. Germline CDR1 reads DFQATT; CDR2 reads SNEGSKA (reference sequence). CDR3 sequence: CSARAGTKNYNEQFF. Written as DNA, the CDR3 is TGCAGTGCTAGAGCCGGGACTAAGAATTACAATGAGCAGTTCTTC.

In DNA form, the CDR3 reads TGTGCCAGCAGCGGAGAAAAGGGCACTGAAGCTTTCTTT. As protein: CASSGEKGTEAFF. The rearrangement joins TRBV9 to TRBJ1-1; D remains unclear. The CDR3 contains 13 residues. Germline V gene lookup returns CDR1 SGDLS and CDR2 YYNGEE. Trimming stripped 3 bases from V and 4 bases from J, with 10 bases between.

This sequence joins TRBV7-2 and TRBJ2-7; D not resolved. Trimming cost V 1 base and J 0 bases, with 7 bases left between them. The CDR3 spans 14 residues. The germline CDR1 and CDR2 sequences are SGHTA and FQGNSA. The CDR3 protein is CASSLGLVSYEQYF. The DNA of the CDR3 is TGTGCCAGCAGCTTAGGGTTAGTCTCCTACGAGCAGTACTTC. Full variable domain (rest looked up from reference TRBV7-2 and TRBJ2-7): GAGVSQSPSNKVTEKGKDVELRCDPISGHTALYWYRQSLGQGLEFLIYFQGNSAPDKSGLPSDRFSAERTGGSVSTLTIQRTQQEDSAVYLCASSLGLVSYEQYFGPGTRLTVT.

This rearrangement joins TRBV19 to TRBJ1-2; 7 positions agree with TRBD1. Losses at the gene ends were 7 bases for V and 7 bases for J; bases not matched to a gene: 6. Looked up from germline, CDR1 is LNHDA and CDR2 is SQIVND (reference sequence). The CDR3 runs 12 residues. CDR3 nucleotides: TGTGCCAGTACCGGACAGGCCTTTGGCTACACCTTC. As protein: CASTGQAFGYTF.

J is TRBJ1-1 and V is TRBV7-2; D gene ambiguous. CDR1 is SGHTA, CDR2 FQGNSA, per germline. V was trimmed by 0 bases and J by 0 bases, leaving 14 bases between them. The CDR3 has 17 amino acids. This CDR3 is CASSLAYSLTMNTEAFF. CDR3 DNA: TGTGCCAGCAGCTTAGCGTATAGTCTGACCATGAACACTGAAGCTTTCTTT.

CDR3 amino acids: CASSLAGQIFQETQYF. The CDR3 DNA is TGTGCCAGCAGCTTGGCGGGACAGATCTTCCAAGAGACCCAGTACTTC. This chain connects TRBV7-8 to TRBJ2-7; a possible D gene is TRBD1 (7 bases). The DNA end lines up better with TRBJ2-5; the J call may be wrong. CDR1 is SGHVS and CDR2 is FQNEAQ in the germline V gene. This CDR3 contains 16 residues.

As for this clonotype: One end of the junction varies from germline; a read error may be responsible. V gene TRBV6-2 or TRBV6-3 combines with J gene TRBJ2-3; D gene ambiguous. The CDR3 runs 15 residues. CDR1 is MNHEY and CDR2 is SVGEGT in the germline V gene. CDR3 sequence (DNA): TGTGCCAGCAATTACCGAGGCCGCTACACAGATACGCAGTATTTT. It specifies CASNYRGRYTDTQYF.

This clonotype was picked up one time. A much larger clone lies one base from this, so it may be a read error. This chain connects TRBV28 to TRBJ1-6; no reliable D call. Germline CDR1 reads MDHEN; CDR2 reads SYDVKM. The CDR3 is made up of 15 amino acids. The CDR3 region is CASSLPLNYSSPLHF. CDR3 DNA sequence: TGTGCCAGCAGTTTGCCACTGAATTATAGTTCACCCCTCCACTTT.

This clonotype has only one observation. The rearrangement joins TRBV29-1 to TRBJ2-7, with 11 bases identical to TRBD1. V lost 7 bases, J lost 7 bases, and 15 bases stayed unmatched. Looked up from germline, CDR1 is SQVTM and CDR2 is ANQGSEA. The CDR3 contains 15 residues. The CDR3 nucleotides read TGCAGCGGGAACGTCGGGACAGGGGGTCAAAATGAGCAGTACTTC. Protein: CSGNVGTGGQNEQYF.

This clonotype was picked up many times. The chain links TRBV29-1 to TRBJ2-3; D is unclear. Germline CDR1 and CDR2: SQVTM and ANQGSEA. This CDR3 region has 12 residues. Trimming cost V 1 base and J 1 base, with 3 bases left between them. The CDR3 bases are TGCAGCGTTGAAGGGGGCACAGATACGCAGTATTTT. Translation: CSVEGGTDTQYF.

This clonotype has just a few counts. This chain joins TRBV27 and TRBJ2-3, with D perhaps given as TRBD1 or TRBD2 (5 bases each). Germline values: CDR1 MNHEY, CDR2 SMNVEV (reference sequence). The CDR3 is 18 amino acids. The V end lost 4 bases, the J end lost 6 bases, and 26 bases lay between the germline ends. The CDR3 is CASSSTPGRRAAGDTQYF. The CDR3 DNA reads as TGTGCCAGCAGTTCCACACCGGGACGGAGAGCAGCCGGGGATACGCAGTATTTT.